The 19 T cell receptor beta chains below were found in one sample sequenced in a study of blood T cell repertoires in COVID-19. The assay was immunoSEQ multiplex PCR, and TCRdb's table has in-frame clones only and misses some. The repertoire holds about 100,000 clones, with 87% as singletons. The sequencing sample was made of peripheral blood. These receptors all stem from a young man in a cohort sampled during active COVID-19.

In DNA, the CDR3 is TGTGCCAGCAGTTACTCGAGTTCGGAGACCCAGTACTTC. Encoded protein: CASSYSSSETQYF. V is TRBV6-2 or TRBV6-3 and J is TRBJ2-5, with D unresolved. V lost 0 bases and J 5 bases, leaving 7 bases between the germline ends. Per germline, CDR1 MNHEY and CDR2 SVGEGT. The length of the CDR3 is 13 residues.

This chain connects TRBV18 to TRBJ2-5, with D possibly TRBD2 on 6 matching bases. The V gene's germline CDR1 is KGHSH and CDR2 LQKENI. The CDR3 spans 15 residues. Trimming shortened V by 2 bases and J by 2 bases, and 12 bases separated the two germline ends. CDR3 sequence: CASSPSQGLQETQYF. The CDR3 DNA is TGTGCCAGCTCACCATCCCAGGGACTGCAAGAGACCCAGTACTTC.

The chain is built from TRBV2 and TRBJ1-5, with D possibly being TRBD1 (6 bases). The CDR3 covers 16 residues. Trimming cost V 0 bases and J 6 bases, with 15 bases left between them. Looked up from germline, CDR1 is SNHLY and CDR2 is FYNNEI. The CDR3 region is CASSEASGVIGQPQHF. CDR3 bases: TGTGCCAGCAGTGAAGCTTCAGGGGTTATAGGTCAGCCCCAGCATTTT.

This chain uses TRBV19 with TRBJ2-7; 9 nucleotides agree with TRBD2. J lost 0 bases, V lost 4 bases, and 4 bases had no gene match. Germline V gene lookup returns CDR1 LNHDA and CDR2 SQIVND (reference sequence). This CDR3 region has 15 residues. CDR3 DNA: TGTGCCAGTAGTAGTCAGCGGGGGGCCTCCTACGAGCAGTACTTC. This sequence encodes CASSSQRGASYEQYF.

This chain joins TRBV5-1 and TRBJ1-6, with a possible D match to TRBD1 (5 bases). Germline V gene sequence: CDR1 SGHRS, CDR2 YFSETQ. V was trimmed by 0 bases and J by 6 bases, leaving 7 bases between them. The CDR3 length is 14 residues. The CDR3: CASSLGQINSPLHF. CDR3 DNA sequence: TGCGCCAGCAGCTTGGGACAGATTAATTCACCCCTCCACTTT. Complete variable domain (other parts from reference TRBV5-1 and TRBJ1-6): KAGVTQTPRYLIKTRGQQVTLSCSPISGHRSVSWYQQTPGQGLQFLFEYFSETQRNKGNFPGRFSGRQFSNSRSEMNVSTLELGDSALYLCASSLGQINSPLHFGNGTRLTVT.

CDR3 residues: CASSLSGAGNEQFF. The CDR3, as DNA: TGCGCCAGCAGCTTGTCAGGGGCTGGGAATGAGCAGTTCTTC. The chain carries TRBV5-1 and TRBJ2-1; the D gene is possibly TRBD1 (6 bases). The CDR3 spans 14 residues. Trimming left V 1 base short and J 7 bases short, with 12 bases between. CDR1 SGHRS and CDR2 YFSETQ come from the germline V gene.

The CDR3 DNA is TGTGCCATCAGTGCAGGGATGAACACCGGGGAGCTGTTTTTT. Encoded protein: CAISAGMNTGELFF. The J gene is TRBJ2-2, the V gene TRBV10-3, with D perhaps matching TRBD1 (5 bases). From germline, CDR1 is ENHRY and CDR2 SYGVKD. V was clipped by 4 bases and J by 1 base, with 7 bases between them. This CDR3 comprises 14 residues.

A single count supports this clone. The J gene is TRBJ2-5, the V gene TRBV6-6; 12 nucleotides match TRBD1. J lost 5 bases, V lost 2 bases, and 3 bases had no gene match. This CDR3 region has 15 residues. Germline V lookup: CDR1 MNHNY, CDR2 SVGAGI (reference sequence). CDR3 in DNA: TGTGCCAGCAGTTACCTGGGACAGGGGGCGGAGACCCAGTACTTC. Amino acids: CASSYLGQGAETQYF.

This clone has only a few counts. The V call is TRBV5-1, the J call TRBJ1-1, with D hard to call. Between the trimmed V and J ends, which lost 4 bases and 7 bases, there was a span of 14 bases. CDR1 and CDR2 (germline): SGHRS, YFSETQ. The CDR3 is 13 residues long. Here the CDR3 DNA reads TGCGCCAGCAGCCGCGTTGGGGAGGTTGAAGCTTTCTTT. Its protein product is CASSRVGEVEAFF.

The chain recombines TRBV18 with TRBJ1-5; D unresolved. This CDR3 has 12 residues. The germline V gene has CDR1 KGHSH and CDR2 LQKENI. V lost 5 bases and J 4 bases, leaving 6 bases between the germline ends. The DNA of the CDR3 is TGTGCCAGCTCAGGACTAAATCAGCCCCAGCATTTT. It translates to CASSGLNQPQHF.

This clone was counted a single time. The CDR3 reads CAIRQGESTGELFF. In DNA form, the CDR3 reads TGTGCCATCAGACAGGGAGAAAGCACCGGGGAGCTGTTTTTT. The J gene is TRBJ2-2, the V gene TRBV10-3, with D tentatively TRBD1 (6 bases). Trimming left V 6 bases short and J 4 bases short, with 12 bases between. The CDR3 length is 14 residues. Germline CDR1 and CDR2: ENHRY and SYGVKD.

The CDR3, as DNA: TGTGCCAGCAGCTTGGCCAGGGCAGGGGGCTTCGTCTACGAGCAGTACTTC. It encodes CASSLARAGGFVYEQYF. The V call is TRBV5-5, the J call TRBJ2-7; TRBD1 aligns across 8 bases. CDR1 is SGHKS, CDR2 YYEKEE, per germline (reference sequence). The CDR3 is made up of 17 amino acids. V trimming: 0 bases; J trimming: 3 bases; junction bases outside the gene matches: 11.

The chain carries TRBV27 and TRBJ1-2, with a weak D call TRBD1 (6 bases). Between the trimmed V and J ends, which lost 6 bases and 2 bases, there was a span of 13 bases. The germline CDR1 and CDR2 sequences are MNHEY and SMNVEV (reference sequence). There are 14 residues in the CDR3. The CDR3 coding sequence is TGTGCCAGCAGACGAAACGACAGGAACTATGGCTACACCTTC. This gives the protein CASRRNDRNYGYTF.

CDR3 bases: TGCGCCAGCAGCTTGTGGGGACAGGGTTCGGCTTTCTTT. This sequence encodes CASSLWGQGSAFF. The rearrangement links TRBV5-1 to TRBJ1-1, with 9 bases matching TRBD1. Germline assignment: CDR1 SGHRS and CDR2 YFSETQ. J gave up 11 bases and V 1 base, and 6 bases lay outside the gene matches. The length of the CDR3 is 13 residues.

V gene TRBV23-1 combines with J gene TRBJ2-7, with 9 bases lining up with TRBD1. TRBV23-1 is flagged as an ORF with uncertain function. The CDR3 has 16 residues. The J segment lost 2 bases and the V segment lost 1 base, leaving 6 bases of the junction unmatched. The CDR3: CASSQLPTGGPYEQYF. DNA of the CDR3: TGCGCCAGCAGTCAATTGCCAACAGGGGGCCCCTACGAGCAGTACTTC.

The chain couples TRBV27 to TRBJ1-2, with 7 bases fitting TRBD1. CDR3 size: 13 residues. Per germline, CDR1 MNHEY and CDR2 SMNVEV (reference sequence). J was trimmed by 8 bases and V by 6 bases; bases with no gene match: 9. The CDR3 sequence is CASRGQRGRGYTF. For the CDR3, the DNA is TGTGCCAGCAGGGGGCAGAGGGGGCGCGGCTACACCTTC.

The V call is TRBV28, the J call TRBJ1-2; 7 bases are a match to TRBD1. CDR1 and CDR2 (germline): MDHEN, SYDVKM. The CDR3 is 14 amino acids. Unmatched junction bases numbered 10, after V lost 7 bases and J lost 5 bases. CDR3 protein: CASTPGTANYGYTF. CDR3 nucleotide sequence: TGTGCCAGCACCCCCGGGACAGCGAATTATGGCTACACCTTC.

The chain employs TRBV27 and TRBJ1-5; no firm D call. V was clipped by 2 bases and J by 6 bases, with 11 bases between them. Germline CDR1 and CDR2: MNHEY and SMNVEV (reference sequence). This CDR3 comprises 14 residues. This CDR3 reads CASSLGGPGQPQHF. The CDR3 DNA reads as TGTGCCAGCAGTTTAGGCGGGCCGGGTCAGCCCCAGCATTTT.

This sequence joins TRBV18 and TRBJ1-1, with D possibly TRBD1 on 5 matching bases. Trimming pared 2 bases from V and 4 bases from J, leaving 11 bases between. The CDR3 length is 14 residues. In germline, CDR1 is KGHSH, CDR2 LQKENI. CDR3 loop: CASSPGQGSTEAFF. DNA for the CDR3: TGTGCCAGCTCACCAGGGCAGGGAAGCACTGAAGCTTTCTTT.